The clone carrying this TCR beta chain was found a few times. The antigen is undetermined. The sample is drawn from a study of T cell repertoires in cytomegalovirus infection. Across the study: Recently described HLA-C-restricted plus well-studied HLA-B-restricted CMV epitopes were used. Public signatures in TCR beta pointed to CMV infection and matching HLA type. Whole-study findings and limits: Across the ex vivo response, the dominant clonotypes were HLA-C-restricted CMV-specific TCR beta clonotypes.

TCRdb fed the reads into MiXCR, producing one record per CDR3 protein. Among nearly 700,000 distinct CDR3 sequences listed, 30% to 40% were seen once. The germline gives CDR1 SNHLY, CDR2 FYNNEI. CDR3 length: 14 residues. The J segment lost 2 bases and the V segment lost 6 bases, leaving 6 bases of the junction unmatched. The clonotype comes from a human donor in good health (CMV status not recorded). Some clones in this sample may be carry-over from other donors' samples. V and J are TRBV2 and TRBJ2-7, with 8 bases lining up with TRBD2. Sequencing was performed on cultured PBMCs, taken from culture after CMV antigen stimulation. This CDR3 reads CASRGRGDPYEQYF. CDR3 DNA: TGTGCCAGCAGAGGGCGGGGGGACCCCTACGAGCAGTACTTC.